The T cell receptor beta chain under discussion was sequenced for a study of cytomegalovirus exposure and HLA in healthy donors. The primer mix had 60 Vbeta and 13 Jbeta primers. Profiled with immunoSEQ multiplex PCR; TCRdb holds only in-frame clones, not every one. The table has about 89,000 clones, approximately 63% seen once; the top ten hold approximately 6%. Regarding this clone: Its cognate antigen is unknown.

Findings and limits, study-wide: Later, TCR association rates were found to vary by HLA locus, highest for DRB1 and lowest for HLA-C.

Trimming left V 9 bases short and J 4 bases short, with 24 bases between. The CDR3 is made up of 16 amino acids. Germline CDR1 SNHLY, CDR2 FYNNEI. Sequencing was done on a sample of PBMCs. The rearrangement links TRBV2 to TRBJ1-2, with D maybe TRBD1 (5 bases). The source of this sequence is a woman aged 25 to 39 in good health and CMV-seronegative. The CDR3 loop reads CARRSGNSKLLYGYTF. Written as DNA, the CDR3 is TGTGCCAGACGATCAGGGAATTCAAAACTCCTCTATGGCTACACCTTC.